These T cell receptor beta chains were read from a single sample in a study of shared clonotypes between healthy human individuals. Repertoires were generated with immunoSEQ multiplex PCR, while TCRdb's copy carries only in-frame clones and drops some. This table holds millions of clones, 95% found once. Sequences were obtained from naive CD4+ T cells sorted from blood. The receptors were gathered from a man between 18 and 35 years old in good health. The CDR3 runs from the conserved cysteine through the conserved F or W. Each record gives: V gene, J gene, D gene, clone size, CDR3 protein, CDR3 DNA. The D gene is left open where the match is weak. Where a row states a size, it is once, few, many or the class of an expanded clone; other rows omit it.

>TRBV7-7|TRBJ2-5|TRBD2|NA
CASSLGNSGGGETQYF
TGTGCTAGCAGCTTGGGGAACAGCGGGGGAGGGGAGACCCAGTACTTC
>TRBV4-1|TRBJ2-7|TRBD1|NA
CASSPYKGQGTYEQYF
TGCGCCAGCAGCCCTTATAAGGGACAGGGAACATACGAGCAGTACTTC
>TRBV5-4|TRBJ2-7|TRBD2|NA
CASSLRTSGPYEQYF
TGTGCCAGCAGCTTGCGGACTAGCGGGCCCTACGAGCAGTACTTC
>TRBV2|TRBJ1-1|NA|NA
CASSVGGPMNTEAFF
TGTGCCAGCAGTGTTGGTGGCCCTATGAACACTGAAGCTTTCTTT
>TRBV5-5|TRBJ1-6|NA|NA
CASSLNRLNSPLHF
TGTGCCAGCAGCTTGAACAGATTAAATTCACCCCTCCACTTT
>TRBV7-2|TRBJ2-7|TRBD1|NA
CASSLGQGWNEQYF
TGTGCCAGCAGCTTGGGACAGGGGTGGAACGAGCAGTACTTC
>TRBV4-1|TRBJ1-5|NA|once
CASSQDISDRSQPQHF
TGCGCCAGCAGCCAAGATATTTCTGACAGAAGTCAGCCCCAGCATTTT
>TRBV30|TRBJ1-4|NA|many
CAWTTGNEKLFF
TGTGCCTGGACGACGGGAAATGAAAAACTGTTTTTT
>TRBV19|TRBJ2-2|NA|NA
CAREGGAVF
TGTGCCCGTGAGGGAGGAGCTGTTTTT
>TRBV30|TRBJ1-1|NA|NA
CAWSENRNTEAFF
TGTGCCTGGAGTGAAAACCGGAACACTGAAGCTTTCTTT
>TRBV30|TRBJ2-3|NA|once
CARRGGADTQYF
TGTGCCCGCCGGGGAGGCGCAGATACGCAGTATTTT
>TRBV5-6|TRBJ2-1|NA|NA
CASSLANEQFF
TGTGCCAGCAGCTTGGCCAATGAGCAGTTCTTC
>TRBV6-1|TRBJ1-2|TRBD1|NA
CASSEGKGADYVGYTF
TGTGCCAGCAGTGAAGGGAAGGGGGCCGACTATGTTGGCTACACCTTC
>TRBV19|TRBJ2-1|TRBD1|NA
CASSTLPKTGLAYNEQFF
TGTGCCAGTAGTACCCTACCTAAGACAGGGTTGGCCTACAATGAGCAGTTCTTC
>TRBV5-1|TRBJ2-1|NA|once
CASSLGGQSYNEQFF
TGCGCCAGCAGCTTGGGGGGACAATCCTACAATGAGCAGTTCTTC
>TRBV7-9|TRBJ1-2|TRBD1|NA
CASSLGWDREYYGYTF
TGTGCCAGCAGCTTAGGCTGGGACAGGGAATACTATGGCTACACCTTC
>TRBV19|TRBJ2-3|NA|NA
CASSIARTDTDTQYF
TGTGCCAGTAGTATAGCACGGACTGACACAGATACGCAGTATTTT
>TRBV19|TRBJ1-1|NA|NA
CASSTPMYLEAFF
TGTGCCAGTAGTACCCCCATGTACCTTGAAGCTTTCTTT
>TRBV4-1|TRBJ1-5|NA|NA
CASSQGWAGLSNQPQHF
TGCGCCAGCAGTCAAGGCTGGGCAGGGCTAAGCAATCAGCCCCAGCATTTT
>TRBV19|TRBJ1-1|NA|NA
CASSIGPGRDTEAFF
TGTGCCAGTAGTATAGGCCCAGGGAGAGACACTGAAGCTTTCTTT